These 27 T cell receptor beta chains were sequenced from one sample in a study of CD8 T cells in Susac syndrome. With random hexamers, reverse transcription was performed on about 0.5 to 1 ug of RNA. TCRdb reprocessed the immunoSEQ multiplex PCR reads via MiXCR and lists one record per CDR3 protein. The sample has 70,000 or so distinct CDR3 sequences, 95% seen once; the top ten hold roughly 0.24%. Source material: CD8+ T cells from PBMCs. The source of these receptors is a human donor in good health.

The chain uses TRBV7-9 and TRBJ1-4; unclear D gene. Germline V CDR1 and CDR2: SEHNR, FQNEAQ (reference sequence). The CDR3 has 13 amino acids. The V end lost 1 base, the J end lost 8 bases, and 8 bases lay between the germline ends. The CDR3 region has the DNA TGTGCCAGCAGCTTAGTCGGTGAGGAAAAACTGTTTTTT. Protein product: CASSLVGEEKLFF.

The V gene is TRBV9, the J gene TRBJ2-5; D might be TRBD1 or TRBD2, each matching 6 bases. Germline V gene data show CDR1 as SGDLS and CDR2 as YYNGEE. V was trimmed by 3 bases and J by 5 bases, leaving 17 bases between them. CDR3 size: 15 residues. CDR3: CASSAWGAVGETQYF. The CDR3 DNA follows: TGTGCCAGCAGCGCCTGGGGGGCCGTCGGGGAGACCCAGTACTTC.

The chain links TRBV29-1 to TRBJ2-7; 7 bases match TRBD2. Germline-derived CDR1 and CDR2 are SQVTM and ANQGSEA. Trimming took 4 bases from V and 2 from J; bases not matched to a gene: 5. The CDR3 extends over 13 amino acids. The CDR3 nucleotides are TGCAGCGTTGTTTGGCGGGGGACCTACGAGCAGTACTTC. It specifies CSVVWRGTYEQYF.

This clonotype was counted a single time. The chain recombines TRBV7-9 with TRBJ2-5; TRBD1 matches 7 bases. The trim removed 2 bases at V and 5 bases at J, leaving 8 bases unmatched. The CDR3 sequence is 15 residues long. Germline-derived CDR1 and CDR2 are SEHNR and FQNEAQ (reference sequence). As DNA, the CDR3 is TGTGCCAGCAGCTTAACCCTGACAGGGAGCGAGACCCAGTACTTC. Translation: CASSLTLTGSETQYF.

This chain joins TRBV5-1 and TRBJ2-1; D is unclear. The CDR3 sequence is 13 residues long. The ends were cut back, 4 bases at V and 2 bases at J, with 7 bases in the middle. CDR1 SGHRS and CDR2 YFSETQ come from the germline V gene. The CDR3: CASSPPAYNEQFF. The CDR3 DNA is TGCGCCAGCAGCCCTCCCGCCTACAATGAGCAGTTCTTC.

This rearrangement joins TRBV5-1 to TRBJ2-1, with TRBD1 identical over 9 bases. Germline V gene sequence: CDR1 SGHRS, CDR2 YFSETQ. The ends lost 4 bases at V and 9 bases at J; junction bases unmatched: 14. CDR3 length: 16 amino acids. This chain's CDR3 is CASSLGQGLASAEQFF. CDR3 nucleotide sequence: TGCGCCAGCAGCCTCGGACAGGGGCTGGCGTCTGCTGAGCAGTTCTTC.

The chain has TRBV7-9 and TRBJ1-2, with 11 positions matching TRBD1. Germline V lookup: CDR1 SEHNR, CDR2 FQNEAQ (reference sequence). J was trimmed by 3 bases and V by 3 bases; bases with no gene match: 9. The CDR3 spans 17 residues. CDR3 DNA: TGTGCCAGCAGCTTTAACGGGGGACAGGGGGTTTACTATGGCTACACCTTC. Translated, it gives CASSFNGGQGVYYGYTF.

The rearrangement uses TRBV4-3 and TRBJ1-5; no firm D call. This CDR3 is built from 16 residues. The germline V gene encodes CDR1 LGHNA and CDR2 YSLEER. The V and J ends lost 4 bases and 5 bases respectively, with 18 bases between them. Here the CDR3 DNA reads TGCGCCAGCAGCCCCTCGGCGGGCCAGTTGGATCAGCCCCAGCATTTT. It codes for CASSPSAGQLDQPQHF.

The chain is built from TRBV3-1 and TRBJ2-7; 8 bases agree with TRBD2. After removal of 4 bases from V and 4 bases from J, the junction contained 6 bases not matched to a gene. The CDR3 extends over 14 amino acids. The V gene's germline CDR1 is LGHDT and CDR2 YNNKEL (reference sequence). CDR3 region: CASSPGLASYEQYF. In nucleotides, the CDR3 is TGTGCCAGCAGCCCCGGACTAGCCTCGTACGAGCAGTACTTC.

The chain combines TRBV7-6 with TRBJ2-3; D is ambiguous. CDR3 length: 14 residues. The V gene lost 0 bases and the J gene lost 4 bases, with 8 bases spanning the gap. Germline-derived CDR1 and CDR2 are SGHVS and FNYEAQ. The CDR3 bases are TGTGCCAGCAGCTTAGCACAGTTCGCAGATACGCAGTATTTT. It yields the protein CASSLAQFADTQYF.

This sequence joins TRBV29-1 and TRBJ2-1; TRBD2 agrees at 12 bases. The CDR3 is 18 residues long. Germline values: CDR1 SQVTM, CDR2 ANQGSEA. Trimming took 7 bases from V and 3 from J; bases not matched to a gene: 16. CDR3 region: CSASVLSASGGVYNEQFF. CDR3 bases: TGCAGCGCCTCGGTCCTCTCGGCTAGCGGGGGGGTCTACAATGAGCAGTTCTTC.

The chain links TRBV3-1 to TRBJ1-3, with D possibly being TRBD1 (6 bases). The germline V gene has CDR1 LGHDT and CDR2 YNNKEL (reference sequence). The V end lost 4 bases, the J end lost 4 bases, and 20 bases lay between the germline ends. The CDR3 is 17 residues long. CDR3 coding DNA: TGTGCCAGCAGCCCAACCCCGGGACAACCAAAGGGAAACACCATATATTTT. Its translation: CASSPTPGQPKGNTIYF.

The chain has TRBV7-2 and TRBJ2-7; D gene ambiguous. Germline V CDR1 and CDR2: SGHTA, FQGNSA. Trimming shortened V by 5 bases and J by 3 bases, and 17 bases separated the two germline ends. This CDR3 is built from 15 residues. CDR3 region: CASSRTGLVGYEQYF. The DNA for the CDR3 is TGTGCCAGCAGCCGAACCGGTCTAGTGGGCTACGAGCAGTACTTC.

CDR3: CSVPMLKSDTEAFF. Written as DNA, the CDR3 is TGCAGCGTGCCCATGCTTAAATCGGACACTGAAGCTTTCTTT. The chain links TRBV29-1 to TRBJ1-1; D is undetermined. Germline-derived CDR1 and CDR2 are SQVTM and ANQGSEA. V shed 6 bases and J shed 3 bases, with 17 bases lying between them. There are 14 residues in the CDR3.

The rearrangement uses TRBV19 and TRBJ2-1; D is undetermined. The V gene's germline CDR1 is LNHDA and CDR2 SQIVND (reference sequence). The germline V and J ends were trimmed by 8 bases and 3 bases, with 8 bases remaining between them. The CDR3 totals 12 residues. The CDR3 region has the DNA TGTGCCAGTGGTCAGATCTACAATGAGCAGTTCTTC. Protein: CASGQIYNEQFF.

The V and J genes are TRBV6-2 or TRBV6-3 and TRBJ2-5, with D perhaps assigned TRBD1 or TRBD2 (5 bases each). The CDR3 extends over 15 amino acids. V was pared by 5 bases and J by 1 base, with 14 bases between. Germline lookup yields CDR1 MNHEY and CDR2 SVGEGT. The CDR3 is CASSTRDPFQETQYF. CDR3 coding DNA: TGTGCCAGCAGTACCCGGGACCCGTTCCAAGAGACCCAGTACTTC.

This chain uses TRBV29-1 with TRBJ2-7; the match to TRBD1 covers 10 bases. The length of the CDR3 is 15 residues. Trimming took 5 bases from V and 2 from J; bases not matched to a gene: 9. Germline V CDR1 and CDR2: SQVTM, ANQGSEA. This CDR3 is CSVHIRDRGPYEQYF. DNA of the CDR3: TGCAGCGTTCATATCCGGGACAGGGGACCCTACGAGCAGTACTTC.

The chain has TRBV3-1 and TRBJ2-5; 8 bases map to TRBD2. This CDR3 is built from 16 residues. Germline V gives CDR1 LGHDT, CDR2 YNNKEL (reference sequence). After removal of 0 bases from V and 5 bases from J, the junction contained 8 bases not matched to a gene. The DNA of the CDR3 is TGTGCCAGCAGCCAAGAAGTACCGGGGGGGTCGGAGACCCAGTACTTC. Protein sequence: CASSQEVPGGSETQYF.

The chain couples TRBV27 to TRBJ1-1, with D unresolved. The CDR3 is 11 amino acids. V lost 6 bases to trimming and J lost 4 bases, with 6 bases between them. In germline, CDR1 is MNHEY, CDR2 SMNVEV (reference sequence). The CDR3 DNA reads TGTGCCAGCAGGGATACCACTGAAGCTTTCTTT. Protein sequence: CASRDTTEAFF.

J is TRBJ2-1 and V is TRBV29-1; 8 bases map to TRBD2. The V and J ends lost 8 bases and 3 bases, in that order; junction bases with no gene match: 12. Germline CDR1 is SQVTM and CDR2 is ANQGSEA. This CDR3 contains 15 residues. The CDR3, as DNA: TGCAGCTTCACCCCCCGGGGGGGACTCTACAATGAGCAGTTCTTC. The encoded protein is CSFTPRGGLYNEQFF.

The chain uses TRBV9 and TRBJ2-3, with 8 bases that match TRBD2. Germline loops: CDR1 SGDLS, CDR2 YYNGEE. The length of the CDR3 is 18 residues. Trimming took 3 bases from V and 4 from J; bases not matched to a gene: 16. The DNA for the CDR3 is TGTGCCAGCAGCGACCACCAGATCGGGGGGGCCCTCGCAGATACGCAGTATTTT. It encodes CASSDHQIGGALADTQYF.

The chain couples TRBV27 to TRBJ1-6; D is undetermined. There are 14 residues in the CDR3. The germline CDR1 and CDR2 sequences are MNHEY and SMNVEV (reference sequence). With 4 bases removed from V and 8 bases from J, the gap between germline ends came to 12 bases. CDR3 protein: CASSSREGYSPLHF. The CDR3 DNA follows: TGTGCCAGCAGTTCCCGAGAGGGTTATTCACCCCTCCACTTT.

This rearrangement joins TRBV27 to TRBJ2-7; 10 bases align to TRBD1. This CDR3 is built from 17 residues. J was trimmed by 3 bases and V by 4 bases; bases with no gene match: 12. From germline, CDR1 is MNHEY and CDR2 SMNVEV (reference sequence). The CDR3 region is CASSSLPGQGFSYEQYV. The DNA of the CDR3 is TGTGCCAGCAGTTCCCTACCGGGACAGGGGTTTAGCTACGAGCAGTACGTC.

J is TRBJ2-1 and V is TRBV10-3; the D gene is possibly TRBD2 (6 bases). This CDR3 has 12 amino acids. Trimming cost V 11 bases and J 6 bases, with 14 bases left between them. Germline V lookup: CDR1 ENHRY, CDR2 SYGVKD. The CDR3 loop is CASGLGGNEQFF. The CDR3 region has the DNA TGTGCCTCTGGGCTGGGGGGCAATGAGCAGTTCTTC.

The rearrangement joins TRBV7-8 to TRBJ2-7; D may match TRBD1 or TRBD2 (5 bases each). The CDR3 totals 13 residues. V lost 5 bases and J 3 bases, leaving 11 bases between the germline ends. Germline V gene sequence: CDR1 SGHVS, CDR2 FQNEAQ. This chain's CDR3 is CASSRDGYYEQYF. CDR3 sequence (DNA): TGTGCCAGCAGCCGGGACGGATACTACGAGCAGTACTTC.

The chain links TRBV4-3 to TRBJ2-3; TRBD1 aligns across 9 bases. V shed 6 bases and J 2 bases; nucleotides not matched to a gene: 3. Germline loops: CDR1 LGHNA, CDR2 YSLEER. The length of the CDR3 is 14 residues. In DNA form, the CDR3 reads TGCGCCAGCAGTGGGACAGGGAACACAGATACGCAGTATTTT. It translates to CASSGTGNTDTQYF.

CDR3 amino acids: CASSENSDRGTGELFF. CDR3 bases: TGTGCCAGCAGTGAGAACTCGGATCGGGGGACCGGGGAGCTGTTTTTT. V usage is TRBV2 and J usage is TRBJ2-2; TRBD2 is a possible D gene (6 bases). Trimming left V 3 bases short and J 5 bases short, with 16 bases between. CDR1 and CDR2 (germline): SNHLY, FYNNEI. CDR3 size: 16 residues.